Listed below are T cell receptor beta chains from one sample, sequenced in a study of Ad26.COV2.S vaccination and SARS-CoV-2 variants. Assay used: immunoSEQ multiplex PCR; TCRdb lists only in-frame clones, some missing. Among 250,000 or so clones listed, about 83% were seen once. This specimen was peripheral blood, taken in a trial of Ad26.COV2.S vaccine versus placebo. The origin of the receptors is a person aged 18-65 years who received the Ad26.COV2.S COVID-19 vaccine or a placebo. Each CDR3 is given with its conserved first and last residue. D genes are given only for firm matches. Rows give clone size only sometimes, using once, few, many, or a class for an expanded clone.

D	size	V	J	CDR3	DNA
-	-	TRBV19	TRBJ2-4	CATRPSGGLAKNIQYF	TGTGCCACCCGACCCTCCGGGGGGCTAGCCAAAAACATTCAGTACTTC
-	-	TRBV7-9	TRBJ2-2	CASSLPMELFF	TGTGCCAGCAGCTTGCCAATGGAGCTGTTTTTT
TRBD2	-	TRBV19	TRBJ2-2	CASSIVNLVGGGNTGELFF	TGTGCCAGTAGTATAGTTAACTTGGTAGGCGGGGGGAACACCGGGGAGCTGTTTTTT
-	-	TRBV11-3	TRBJ2-3	CASSQQSVADTQYF	TGTGCCAGCAGCCAACAATCGGTGGCAGATACGCAGTATTTT
-	-	TRBV19	TRBJ1-6	CASSATGESPLHF	TGTGCCAGTAGTGCGACAGGAGAATCACCCCTCCACTTT
TRBD1	few	TRBV4-1	TRBJ1-6	CASSQVGGTGWSKPLHF	TGCGCCAGCAGCCAAGTGGGCGGGACAGGGTGGTCGAAACCCCTCCACTTT
TRBD1	-	TRBV9	TRBJ2-7	CASSGTGPYEQYF	TGTGCCAGCAGCGGGACAGGTCCCTACGAGCAGTACTTC
-	few	TRBV9	TRBJ2-5	CASSVATAAHETQYF	TGTGCCAGCAGCGTAGCTACAGCGGCTCACGAGACCCAGTACTTC
-	-	TRBV7-6	TRBJ1-2	CASSSLSAGYYGYTF	TGTGCCAGCAGCTCTTTATCGGCGGGATATTATGGCTACACCTTC
-	-	TRBV21-1	TRBJ2-6	CASSKGPRTDSSGANVLTF	TGTGCCAGCAGCAAAGGACCACGGACAGACTCATCTGGGGCCAACGTCCTGACTTTC
-	-	TRBV6-1	TRBJ2-1	CASSGPSRVFYNEQFF	TGTGCCAGCAGTGGGCCAAGCAGGGTTTTCTACAATGAGCAGTTCTTC
-	-	TRBV6-5	TRBJ1-1	CASTLREGLNTEAFF	TGTGCCAGCACCCTACGGGAAGGACTGAACACTGAAGCTTTCTTT
-	-	TRBV28	TRBJ1-4	CASSLQLEKLFF	TGTGCCAGCAGCCTACAGCTTGAAAAACTGTTTTTT
TRBD1	-	TRBV4-1	TRBJ2-5	CASSLLRGQGETQYF	TGCGCCAGCAGCCTGCTCAGGGGGCAGGGAGAGACCCAGTACTTC
TRBD2	-	TRBV19	TRBJ2-4	CASSIDRGVIGAKNIQYF	TGTGCCAGTAGTATAGATCGGGGGGTAATCGGGGCCAAAAACATTCAGTACTTC
-	-	TRBV6-6	TRBJ2-3	CASTIGVSTDTQYF	TGTGCCAGCACCATTGGGGTTAGCACAGATACGCAGTATTTT
TRBD1	-	TRBV6-2/TRBV6-3	TRBJ1-3	CASSKREGASGNTIYF	TGTGCCAGCAGTAAACGAGAGGGGGCCTCTGGAAACACCATATATTTT
-	once	TRBV19	TRBJ2-2	CASSMTGNTGELFF	TGTGCCAGTAGCATGACAGGGAACACCGGGGAGCTGTTTTTT
-	-	TRBV6-5	TRBJ2-1	CASTTTYNEQFF	TGTGCCAGCACGACTACCTACAATGAGCAGTTCTTC
-	-	TRBV3-1/TRBV3-2	TRBJ1-3	CASSPQPSGNTIYF	TGTGCCAGCAGCCCCCAGCCCTCTGGAAACACCATATATTTT
-	few	TRBV30	TRBJ1-1	CAWSVFGGENTEAFF	TGTGCCTGGAGTGTATTCGGCGGGGAGAACACTGAAGCTTTCTTT
-	few	TRBV30	TRBJ2-2	CAWAVSLNTGELFF	TGTGCCTGGGCAGTATCCTTAAACACCGGGGAGCTGTTTTTT
TRBD2	-	TRBV11-2	TRBJ2-3	CASSLGTSFQDTQYF	TGTGCCAGCAGCTTAGGGACTAGCTTCCAAGATACGCAGTATTTT
TRBD2	-	TRBV6-5	TRBJ2-5	CATRRGGLETQYF	TGTGCCACCAGGCGGGGGGGGTTAGAGACCCAGTACTTC
-	-	TRBV4-3	TRBJ2-4	CASSQDGRPRAKNIQYF	TGCGCCAGCAGCCAAGATGGCCGGCCGAGAGCCAAAAACATTCAGTACTTC
-	-	TRBV10-3	TRBJ1-5	CAISEGPASGSSQPQHF	TGTGCCATCAGTGAGGGACCTGCGAGTGGTAGCTCTCAGCCCCAGCATTTT
-	-	TRBV19	TRBJ2-3	CASSIGVDTQYF	TGTGCCAGTAGTATTGGTGTAGATACGCAGTATTTT
TRBD1	-	TRBV18	TRBJ1-1	CASSLPGGRNTEAFF	TGTGCCAGCTCACTACCAGGGGGTCGGAACACTGAAGCTTTCTTT
-	-	TRBV7-2	TRBJ1-2	CASSYTGPTFYGYTF	TGTGCCAGCAGCTATACGGGACCGACGTTCTATGGCTACACCTTC
TRBD2	-	TRBV5-1	TRBJ2-5	CASSRRAGDGKTQYF	TGCGCCAGCAGCCGACGGGCGGGGGACGGGAAGACCCAGTACTTC
TRBD1	-	TRBV6-5	TRBJ2-7	CASSYSRDSSYEQYF	TGTGCCAGCAGTTACTCGAGGGACAGCTCCTACGAGCAGTACTTC
-	once	TRBV9	TRBJ2-3	CASSVDVGSTDTQYF	TGTGCCAGCAGCGTAGATGTCGGGAGCACAGATACGCAGTATTTT
TRBD2	-	TRBV6-2/TRBV6-3	TRBJ2-1	CASSYRGLAGDYSYNEQFF	TGTGCCAGCAGTTACCGTGGACTAGCGGGGGATTACTCCTACAATGAGCAGTTCTTC
TRBD1	-	TRBV5-6	TRBJ1-5	CASSLRQGGNQPQHF	TGTGCCAGCAGCCTCCGACAGGGAGGGAATCAGCCCCAGCATTTT
-	-	TRBV5-5	TRBJ1-1	CASSLITANTEAFF	TGTGCCAGCAGCTTAATCACAGCCAACACTGAAGCTTTCTTT
TRBD2	-	TRBV19	TRBJ2-3	CASSALAGGSTDTQYF	TGTGCCAGTTCGGCCCTAGCGGGAGGTAGCACAGATACGCAGTATTTT
TRBD2	-	TRBV12-5	TRBJ2-1	CASGLASGGSSYNEQFF	TGTGCTAGTGGTTTGGCTAGCGGGGGGTCCTCCTACAATGAGCAGTTCTTC
TRBD1	-	TRBV6-6	TRBJ1-2	CASSQRQGSYGYTF	TGTGCCAGCAGTCAAAGACAGGGATCCTATGGCTACACCTTC
-	-	TRBV19	TRBJ1-5	CASSIQGLQPQHF	TGTGCCAGTAGTATACAAGGGCTTCAGCCCCAGCATTTT
-	-	TRBV7-9	TRBJ2-5	CASSLWSEETQYF	TGTGCCAGCAGCTTATGGTCAGAAGAGACCCAGTACTTC
-	-	TRBV2	TRBJ2-3	CASSAQGTSTDTQYF	TGTGCCAGCAGTGCCCAGGGCACTAGCACAGATACGCAGTATTTT
TRBD2	-	TRBV14	TRBJ2-3	CASSQGKAGYTDTQYF	TGTGCCAGCAGCCAGGGAAAAGCGGGGTACACAGATACGCAGTATTTT
-	-	TRBV6-2/TRBV6-3	TRBJ2-2	CASSLVGGQGGELFF	TGTGCCAGCAGTCTCGTCGGGGGGCAAGGCGGGGAGCTGTTTTTT
TRBD1	-	TRBV4-2	TRBJ2-7	CASSHARQGASYEQYF	TGTGCCAGCAGCCACGCCCGACAGGGGGCTTCCTACGAGCAGTACTTC
TRBD1	-	TRBV19	TRBJ2-6	CASRFWTGISSGANVLTF	TGTGCCAGTCGTTTTTGGACAGGCATAAGCTCTGGGGCCAACGTCCTGACTTTC
TRBD1	-	TRBV11-2	TRBJ2-1	CASSPRAGTGSYNEQFF	TGTGCCAGCAGCCCTAGGGCGGGGACAGGCTCCTACAATGAGCAGTTCTTC
-	-	TRBV4-1	TRBJ1-2	CASSQGSSKWGYTF	TGCGCCAGCAGCCAAGGGTCCTCGAAGTGGGGCTACACCTTC
TRBD1	once	TRBV10-2	TRBJ2-3	CASRLWDRGTDTQYF	TGCGCCAGCAGGCTCTGGGACAGGGGCACAGATACGCAGTATTTT
TRBD1	-	TRBV5-6	TRBJ1-2	CASSVGQGFYGYTF	TGTGCCAGCAGTGTGGGACAGGGGTTCTATGGCTACACCTTC
TRBD2	-	TRBV19	TRBJ2-3	CASRASGRADTQYF	TGTGCCAGTAGAGCGAGCGGGAGAGCAGATACGCAGTATTTT
-	-	TRBV5-6	TRBJ2-5	CASSFLGEQETQYF	TGTGCCAGCAGCTTCCTAGGGGAACAAGAGACCCAGTACTTC
TRBD1	-	TRBV27	TRBJ2-5	CASSAEGQAETQYF	TGTGCCAGCAGTGCGGAGGGACAGGCTGAGACCCAGTACTTC
-	-	TRBV19	TRBJ1-2	CASSGQVDGYTF	TGTGCCAGTAGCGGACAAGTTGATGGCTACACCTTC
-	-	TRBV7-3	TRBJ2-1	CASSIQGGEQFF	TGTGCCAGCAGCATACAGGGAGGGGAGCAGTTCTTC
-	-	TRBV5-1	TRBJ2-6	CASSPKGAGANVLTF	TGCGCCAGCAGCCCGAAGGGCGCTGGGGCCAACGTCCTGACTTTC
-	few	TRBV5-1	TRBJ1-2	CASSLEGSLYGYTF	TGCGCCAGCAGCTTGGAAGGGTCCTTGTATGGCTACACCTTC
-	-	TRBV27	TRBJ2-7	CASSYNRGGHEQYF	TGTGCCAGCAGTTATAACAGGGGGGGCCACGAGCAGTACTTC